What follows are 19 T cell receptor beta chains derived from one specimen sequenced in a study of shared clonotypes between healthy human individuals. Data came from immunoSEQ multiplex PCR; TCRdb stores just in-frame clones and leaves some out. Among over 300,000 clones listed, around 87% were seen once. The sample taken for sequencing was memory CD8+ T cells sorted from blood. Stated subset: CD45RO+ cells pooled with CCR7-negative TemRA cells. The receptors originated from a man between 18 and 35 years old in good health.

This chain uses TRBV2 with TRBJ2-1; D might be TRBD2 (6 bases). This CDR3 contains 12 residues. V dropped 6 bases and J dropped 9 bases, with 12 bases sitting between them. The germline V gene encodes CDR1 SNHLY and CDR2 FYNNEI. The CDR3 region is CASRSGGLEQFF. The CDR3 nucleotides are TGTGCCAGCAGGTCCGGGGGACTTGAGCAGTTCTTC.

The gene calls are TRBV6-5 and TRBJ2-2; D gene unclear. There are 14 residues in the CDR3. Trimming pared 3 bases from V and 6 bases from J, leaving 11 bases between. The germline V gene encodes CDR1 MNHEY and CDR2 SVGAGI. CDR3 loop: CASSYYSLAGELFF. The CDR3 coding sequence is TGTGCCAGCAGTTATTACAGCCTTGCCGGGGAGCTGTTTTTT.

The chain carries TRBV5-1 and TRBJ2-7; D tentatively reads TRBD1 or TRBD2 (5 bases each). Per the germline V gene, CDR1 is SGHRS and CDR2 is YFSETQ. This CDR3 spans 13 amino acids. The V gene lost 3 bases and the J gene lost 4 bases, with 11 bases spanning the gap. CDR3 in amino acids: CASSYAGAYEQYF. CDR3 DNA: TGCGCCAGCAGCTACGCCGGGGCGTACGAGCAGTACTTC. Together with reference TRBV5-1 and TRBJ2-7, the CDR3 gives the full variable domain: KAGVTQTPRYLIKTRGQQVTLSCSPISGHRSVSWYQQTPGQGLQFLFEYFSETQRNKGNFPGRFSGRQFSNSRSEMNVSTLELGDSALYLCASSYAGAYEQYFGPGTRLTVT.

Worth noting for this clone: A much larger clonotype is one base distant, so this may be a read error. The chain joins TRBV7-9 to TRBJ1-5, with TRBD1 as a possible D gene (6 bases). Germline V gene data show CDR1 as SEHNR and CDR2 as FQNEAQ (reference sequence). The V gene lost 1 base and the J gene lost 6 bases, with 7 bases spanning the gap. The CDR3 length is 13 residues. CDR3 in amino acids: CASSLGGPQPQHF. The CDR3 DNA reads as TGTGCCAGCAGCTTAGGGGGGCCTCAGCCCCAGCATTTT.

The V gene is TRBV29-1, the J gene TRBJ2-5; D gene ambiguous. The CDR3 runs to 16 residues. V lost 0 bases and J 0 bases, leaving 14 bases between the germline ends. Looked up from germline, CDR1 is SQVTM and CDR2 is ANQGSEA. CDR3 region: CSVEDPGSPYQETQYF. As DNA, the CDR3 is TGCAGCGTTGAAGACCCCGGTAGCCCGTACCAAGAGACCCAGTACTTC.

This rearrangement joins TRBV5-4 to TRBJ2-3, with D perhaps TRBD1 (6 bases). Trimming stripped 1 base from V and 4 bases from J, with 13 bases between. The CDR3 has 15 amino acids. CDR1 SGHNT and CDR2 YYREEE come from the germline V gene (reference sequence). CDR3 DNA: TGTGCCAGCAGCTTGTGGCTCAGGGGCGCAGATACGCAGTATTTT. Protein: CASSLWLRGADTQYF.

The chain employs TRBV4-1 and TRBJ1-2; TRBD1 aligns across 11 bases. Germline lookup yields CDR1 MGHRA and CDR2 YSYEKL. This CDR3 spans 14 amino acids. The J segment lost 6 bases and the V segment lost 0 bases, leaving 0 bases of the junction unmatched. DNA for the CDR3: TGCGCCAGCAGCCAAGAGGGACAGGGGGATGGCTACACCTTC. It translates to CASSQEGQGDGYTF.

The chain combines TRBV10-2 with TRBJ2-1, with 11 bases fitting TRBD2. V dropped 3 bases and J dropped 4; count of bases not matched to a gene: 5. This CDR3 has 16 amino acids. Germline loops: CDR1 WSHSY, CDR2 SAAADI. The CDR3 sequence: CASSDVGTSGYNEQFF. Here the CDR3 DNA reads TGCGCCAGCAGTGACGTCGGGACTAGCGGTTACAATGAGCAGTTCTTC.

The DNA for the CDR3 is TGCAGCGTCGCTAGCGAACAAGAGACCCAGTACTTC. Translation: CSVASEQETQYF. The rearrangement links TRBV29-1 to TRBJ2-5; possible D gene TRBD2, 6 bases. This CDR3 has 12 residues. The germline gives CDR1 SQVTM, CDR2 ANQGSEA. With 6 bases removed from V and 2 bases from J, the gap between germline ends came to 10 bases.

V and J are TRBV30 and TRBJ1-5; 7 nucleotides match TRBD1. Per germline, CDR1 GTSNPN and CDR2 SVGIG (reference sequence). V lost 1 base, J lost 4 bases, and 4 bases stayed unmatched. The CDR3 contains 14 residues. CDR3 nucleotide sequence: TGTGCCTGGAGTGACCGGGACAGAAATCAGCCCCAGCATTTT. Translated: CAWSDRDRNQPQHF.

The chain is built from TRBV10-3 and TRBJ1-3, with D uncertain. Per germline, CDR1 ENHRY and CDR2 SYGVKD. CDR3 length: 13 residues. V was shortened by 10 bases and J by 5 bases, with 15 bases between the two germline ends. In nucleotides, the CDR3 is TGTGCCACCACCGTGGAAATCAGAAACACCATATATTTT. This gives the protein CATTVEIRNTIYF.

This sequence joins TRBV4-1 and TRBJ2-3, with 11 bases that match TRBD2. Per the germline V gene, CDR1 is MGHRA and CDR2 is YSYEKL. The CDR3 consists of 17 residues. The ends lost 3 bases at V and 6 bases at J; junction bases unmatched: 11. The CDR3 is CASSQFPTSGILDTQYF. The CDR3 DNA reads TGCGCCAGCAGCCAGTTCCCGACTAGCGGGATTTTGGATACGCAGTATTTT.

CDR3 loop: CASSSLGGYYGYTF. The CDR3 nucleotides read TGTGCCAGCAGTTCTCTGGGGGGTTACTATGGCTACACCTTC. The rearrangement uses TRBV27 and TRBJ1-2; D might be TRBD1 (5 bases). This CDR3 spans 14 amino acids. The V gene lost 4 bases and the J gene lost 3 bases, with 12 bases spanning the gap. Per germline, CDR1 MNHEY and CDR2 SMNVEV (reference sequence).

V usage is TRBV5-5 and J usage is TRBJ2-3; 12 bases match TRBD2. The CDR3 extends over 15 amino acids. Germline V lookup: CDR1 SGHKS, CDR2 YYEKEE (reference sequence). Germline trimming cut 2 bases from V and 4 bases from J; bases unmatched to any gene: 2. In DNA form, the CDR3 reads TGTGCCAGCAGCTTCGGGACTAGCGGGTCAGATACGCAGTATTTT. This sequence encodes CASSFGTSGSDTQYF.

The chain couples TRBV10-3 to TRBJ2-3; 8 bases line up with TRBD1. The CDR3 has 15 residues. The V gene end was trimmed by 6 bases and the J gene end by 3 bases; junction bases not matched to a gene: 8. Germline CDR1 and CDR2: ENHRY and SYGVKD. This chain's CDR3 is CAISRQGWVTDTQYF. CDR3 in DNA: TGTGCCATCAGCAGACAGGGGTGGGTGACAGATACGCAGTATTTT.

This clone was detected ten times or more. This rearrangement joins TRBV19 to TRBJ2-2; D is unclear. Germline assignment: CDR1 LNHDA and CDR2 SQIVND (reference sequence). V gave up 4 bases and J gave up 10 bases, with 13 bases separating them. The CDR3 extends over 13 amino acids. The CDR3 DNA reads TGTGCCAGTAGTACCGATCCTTTAGAGGAGCTGTTTTTT. Its protein is CASSTDPLEELFF.

The CDR3 bases are TGTGCCAGCAGCCGTACTTTAGCGGGAATCACAGATACGCAGTATTTT. Its translation is CASSRTLAGITDTQYF. This rearrangement joins TRBV7-9 to TRBJ2-3; 8 bases agree with TRBD2. The V and J ends lost 5 bases and 2 bases, in that order; junction bases with no gene match: 9. This CDR3 contains 16 residues. Per germline, CDR1 SEHNR and CDR2 FQNEAQ (reference sequence). Full variable domain (rest looked up from reference TRBV7-9 and TRBJ2-3): DTGVSQNPRHKITKRGQNVTFRCDPISEHNRLYWYRQTLGQGPEFLTYFQNEAQLEKSRLLSDRFSAERPKGSFSTLEIQRTEQGDSAMYLCASSRTLAGITDTQYFGPGTRLTVL.

The chain uses TRBV13 and TRBJ2-1; TRBD2 might be the D (6 bases). This CDR3 region has 16 residues. The ends were cut back, 5 bases at V and 6 bases at J, with 20 bases in the middle. CDR1 is PRHDT and CDR2 is FYEKMQ in the germline V gene (reference sequence). In DNA, the CDR3 is TGTGCCAGCAGCCCCCAGTCGGCGGGATGGGGCAATGAGCAGTTCTTC. Translated: CASSPQSAGWGNEQFF.

V is TRBV6-5 and J is TRBJ2-2, with D hard to call. The CDR3 extends over 11 amino acids. V dropped 7 bases and J dropped 4 bases, with 4 bases sitting between them. Germline loops: CDR1 MNHEY, CDR2 SVGAGI. The DNA for the CDR3 is TGTGCCAGCAAGAGCACCGGGGAGCTGTTTTTT. This encodes CASKSTGELFF.